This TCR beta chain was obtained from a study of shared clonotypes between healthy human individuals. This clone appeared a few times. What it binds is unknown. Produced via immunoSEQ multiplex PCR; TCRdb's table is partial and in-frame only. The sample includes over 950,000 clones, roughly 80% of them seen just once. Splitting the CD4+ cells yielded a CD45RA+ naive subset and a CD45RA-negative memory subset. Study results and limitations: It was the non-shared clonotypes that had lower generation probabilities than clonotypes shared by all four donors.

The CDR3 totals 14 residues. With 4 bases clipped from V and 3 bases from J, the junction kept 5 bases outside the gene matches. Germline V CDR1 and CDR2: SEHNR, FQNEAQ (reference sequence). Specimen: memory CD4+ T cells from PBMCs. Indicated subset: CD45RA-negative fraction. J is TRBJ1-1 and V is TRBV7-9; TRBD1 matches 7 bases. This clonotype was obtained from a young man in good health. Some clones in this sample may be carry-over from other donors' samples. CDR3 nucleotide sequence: TGTGCCAGCAGCTCACAGGGGATTGACACTGAAGCTTTCTTT. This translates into CASSSQGIDTEAFF.